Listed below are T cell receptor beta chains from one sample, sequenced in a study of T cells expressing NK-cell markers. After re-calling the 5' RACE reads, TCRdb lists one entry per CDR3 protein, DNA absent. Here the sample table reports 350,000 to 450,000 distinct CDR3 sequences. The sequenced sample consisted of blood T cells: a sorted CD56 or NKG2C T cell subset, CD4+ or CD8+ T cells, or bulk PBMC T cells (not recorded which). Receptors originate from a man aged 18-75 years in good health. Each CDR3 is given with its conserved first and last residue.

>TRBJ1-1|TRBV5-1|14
CASAKGGWNTEAFF
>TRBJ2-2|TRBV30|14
CAWSTGNSVGELFF
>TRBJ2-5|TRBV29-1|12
CSVSGVGETQYF
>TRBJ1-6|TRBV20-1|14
CSARDHQGGLALHF
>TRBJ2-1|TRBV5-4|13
CASSSMDKDEQFF
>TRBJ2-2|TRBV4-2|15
CASSQDTQGPGELFF
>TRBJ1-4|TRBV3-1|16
CASSQSFLRANEKLFF
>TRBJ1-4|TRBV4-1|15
CASSQTRGENEKLFF
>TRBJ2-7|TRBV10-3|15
CAISDRDRGSYEQYF
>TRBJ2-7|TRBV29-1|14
CSVLLPGGAYEQYF
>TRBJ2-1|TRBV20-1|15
CSARDRIVPWGEQFF
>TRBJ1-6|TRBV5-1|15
CASRPGQEDNSPLHF
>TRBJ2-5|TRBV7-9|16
CASSPRYGTGEETQYF
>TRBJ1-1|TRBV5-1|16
CASSLRQGGTTPEAFF
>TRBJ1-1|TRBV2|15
CASSESRQANTEAFF
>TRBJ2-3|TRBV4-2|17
CASSQDRTSGGRDTQYF
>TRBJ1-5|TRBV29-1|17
CSVEVLDRGCGNQPQHF
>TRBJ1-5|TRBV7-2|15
CASSLWRDSNQPQHF
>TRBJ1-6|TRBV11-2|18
CASSERVPVWTYNSPLHF
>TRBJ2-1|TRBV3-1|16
CASSQSVGAGGPEQFF
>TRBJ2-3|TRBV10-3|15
CAITPSGGGTDTQYF
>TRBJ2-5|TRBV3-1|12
CASARNAETQYF
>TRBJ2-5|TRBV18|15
CASSSSGQGRETQYF
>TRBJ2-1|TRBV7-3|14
CASSLKTLDNEQFF
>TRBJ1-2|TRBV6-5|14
CASSYDRGTDGYTF
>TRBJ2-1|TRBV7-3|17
CASSRTNPGTGNNEQFF
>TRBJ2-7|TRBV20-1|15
CSARDAGGQTYEQYF
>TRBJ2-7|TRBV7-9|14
CASSRSPSFYEQYF